A selection of T cell receptor beta chains follows, all from one sample in a study of Graves' ophthalmopathy and Graves' hyperthyroidism. Via MiXCR, TCRdb re-called the multiplex PCR reads, giving one row per CDR3 protein. Among 900,000 to 1,200,000 distinct CDR3 sequences listed, about two fifths were seen once. The sequenced sample was peripheral blood or thyroid tissue (not recorded which). These receptors were obtained from an adult man with Graves' hyperthyroidism. The CDR3 runs from the conserved cysteine through the conserved F or W. Fields, in order: V gene, clone size, J gene, D gene, CDR3 protein, CDR3 DNA. The D gene is left open where the match is weak. Clone size is given for some rows only: seen once, a few or many times, or a class if the clone is expanded.

v_gene: TRBV7-9; abundance: many; j_gene: TRBJ1-1; d_gene: NA; CDR3aa: CASSSDRTEAFF; CDR3nt: TGTGCCAGCAGCTCGGATCGGACTGAAGCTTTCTTT
v_gene: TRBV15; abundance: NA; j_gene: TRBJ2-3; d_gene: TRBD2; CDR3aa: CATKREVVADTQYF; CDR3nt: TGTGCTACAAAGCGGGAGGTGGTAGCAGATACGCAGTATTTT
v_gene: TRBV24-1; abundance: NA; j_gene: TRBJ1-4; d_gene: NA; CDR3aa: CATSDGAVGEKLFF; CDR3nt: TGTGCCACCAGTGATGGGGCAGTTGGTGAAAAACTGTTTTTT
v_gene: TRBV10-2; abundance: many; j_gene: TRBJ2-7; d_gene: TRBD1; CDR3aa: CASSETDRFSEQYF; CDR3nt: TGCGCCAGCAGTGAGACGGACAGGTTTTCCGAGCAGTACTTC
v_gene: TRBV15; abundance: NA; j_gene: TRBJ2-5; d_gene: TRBD2; CDR3aa: CATSRDITSGRETQYF; CDR3nt: TGTGCCACCAGCAGAGACATAACTAGCGGGAGAGAGACCCAGTACTTC
v_gene: TRBV11-2; abundance: many; j_gene: TRBJ2-7; d_gene: TRBD2; CDR3aa: CASSLTSGLYEQYF; CDR3nt: TGTGCCAGCAGCTTAACTAGCGGACTCTACGAGCAGTACTTC
v_gene: TRBV15; abundance: many; j_gene: TRBJ1-2; d_gene: TRBD1; CDR3aa: CATSRVQGEGYTF; CDR3nt: TGTGCCACCAGCAGAGTACAGGGGGAGGGCTACACCTTC
v_gene: TRBV10-3; abundance: NA; j_gene: TRBJ1-1; d_gene: NA; CDR3aa: CATLGGMSEAFF; CDR3nt: TGTGCCACCTTGGGGGGGATGTCTGAAGCTTTCTTT
v_gene: TRBV9; abundance: NA; j_gene: TRBJ1-1; d_gene: NA; CDR3aa: CASSPSEDGMNTEAFF; CDR3nt: TGTGCCAGCAGCCCCAGTGAGGACGGCATGAACACTGAAGCTTTCTTT
v_gene: TRBV20-1; abundance: many; j_gene: TRBJ2-7; d_gene: TRBD2; CDR3aa: CSAYAPTSGSYEQYF; CDR3nt: TGCAGTGCCTACGCCCCGACTAGCGGATCCTACGAGCAGTACTTC
v_gene: TRBV10-3; abundance: NA; j_gene: TRBJ1-2; d_gene: NA; CDR3aa: CAISDFGAGVFGGYTF; CDR3nt: TGTGCCATCAGTGACTTCGGAGCAGGGGTCTTCGGAGGCTACACCTTC
v_gene: TRBV10-3; abundance: few; j_gene: TRBJ1-3; d_gene: NA; CDR3aa: CAISEPIGNTIYF; CDR3nt: TGTGCCATCAGTGAGCCGATCGGAAACACCATATATTTT
v_gene: TRBV6-5; abundance: NA; j_gene: TRBJ2-7; d_gene: NA; CDR3aa: CASSDGHGNGQYF; CDR3nt: TGTGCCAGCAGTGACGGACATGGTAACGGGCAGTACTTC
v_gene: TRBV6-6; abundance: few; j_gene: TRBJ2-7; d_gene: NA; CDR3aa: CASAWAPSYEQYF; CDR3nt: TGTGCCAGCGCGTGGGCACCATCCTACGAGCAGTACTTC
v_gene: TRBV7-3; abundance: NA; j_gene: TRBJ2-7; d_gene: NA; CDR3aa: CAGSPIPGAGYEQYF; CDR3nt: TGTGCCGGCAGCCCGATCCCGGGAGCTGGCTACGAGCAGTACTTC
v_gene: TRBV9; abundance: NA; j_gene: TRBJ2-2; d_gene: NA; CDR3aa: CASSVELGNGELFF; CDR3nt: TGTGCCAGCAGCGTAGAATTAGGGAACGGGGAGCTGTTTTTT
v_gene: TRBV6-5; abundance: many; j_gene: TRBJ1-5; d_gene: NA; CDR3aa: CASKDVPSGPQHF; CDR3nt: TGTGCCAGTAAGGACGTCCCATCGGGGCCCCAGCATTTT
v_gene: TRBV7-9; abundance: NA; j_gene: TRBJ1-2; d_gene: NA; CDR3aa: CASSLMRNPGDRNYGYTF; CDR3nt: TGTGCCAGCAGTCTTATGAGAAATCCAGGCGACAGAAACTATGGCTACACCTTC
v_gene: TRBV20-1; abundance: NA; j_gene: TRBJ2-7; d_gene: NA; CDR3aa: CSARFSSPYEQYF; CDR3nt: TGCAGTGCTAGATTTTCCAGCCCCTACGAGCAGTACTTC
v_gene: TRBV4-1; abundance: NA; j_gene: TRBJ2-5; d_gene: NA; CDR3aa: CASSQVLVAIGGNWYETQYF; CDR3nt: TGCGCCAGCAGCCAAGTCCTGGTGGCGATTGGGGGGAACTGGTACGAGACCCAGTACTTC
v_gene: TRBV20-1; abundance: NA; j_gene: TRBJ2-5; d_gene: TRBD1; CDR3aa: CSGPGTGSQETQYF; CDR3nt: TGCAGTGGCCCCGGGACAGGCAGCCAAGAGACCCAGTACTTC
v_gene: TRBV27; abundance: few; j_gene: TRBJ2-5; d_gene: NA; CDR3aa: CASTHYGGETQYF; CDR3nt: TGTGCCAGCACACACTACGGGGGAGAGACCCAGTACTTC
v_gene: TRBV4-3; abundance: many; j_gene: TRBJ1-2; d_gene: NA; CDR3aa: CASSQDRFGGRNYGYTF; CDR3nt: TGCGCCAGCAGCCAAGATCGATTTGGGGGGCGCAACTATGGCTACACCTTC
v_gene: TRBV19; abundance: NA; j_gene: TRBJ1-5; d_gene: NA; CDR3aa: CASKVGDRPQHF; CDR3nt: TGTGCCAGTAAAGTCGGGGATCGGCCCCAGCATTTT
v_gene: TRBV6-6; abundance: many; j_gene: TRBJ2-2; d_gene: NA; CDR3aa: CASSYVARAGELFF; CDR3nt: TGTGCCAGCAGTTACGTAGCGCGCGCCGGGGAGCTGTTTTTT
v_gene: TRBV6-2/TRBV6-3; abundance: many; j_gene: TRBJ1-2; d_gene: NA; CDR3aa: CASSPWIDGYTF; CDR3nt: TGTGCCAGCAGCCCCTGGATAGATGGCTACACCTTC
v_gene: TRBV10-3; abundance: NA; j_gene: TRBJ2-7; d_gene: TRBD2; CDR3aa: CAISTPGLAGAYEQYF; CDR3nt: TGTGCCATCAGTACCCCCGGACTAGCGGGAGCCTACGAGCAGTACTTC
v_gene: TRBV5-1; abundance: NA; j_gene: TRBJ2-5; d_gene: TRBD2; CDR3aa: CASSLALSGGVQETQYF; CDR3nt: TGCGCCAGCAGCTTGGCCTTAAGCGGGGGGGTACAAGAGACCCAGTACTTC
v_gene: TRBV20-1; abundance: many; j_gene: TRBJ1-6; d_gene: NA; CDR3aa: CSGADNSYNSPLHF; CDR3nt: TGCAGTGGGGCAGATAACTCCTATAATTCACCCCTCCACTTT
v_gene: TRBV29-1; abundance: NA; j_gene: TRBJ2-5; d_gene: TRBD1; CDR3aa: CSVEYGQGGVETQYF; CDR3nt: TGCAGCGTTGAATATGGACAGGGGGGAGTAGAGACCCAGTACTTC
v_gene: TRBV12-3/TRBV12-4; abundance: NA; j_gene: TRBJ2-7; d_gene: NA; CDR3aa: CASSLNHSPIYEQYF; CDR3nt: TGTGCCAGCAGTTTAAATCACAGTCCAATCTACGAGCAGTACTTC
v_gene: TRBV12-3/TRBV12-4; abundance: few; j_gene: TRBJ2-7; d_gene: NA; CDR3aa: CASSQTPVAGREQYF; CDR3nt: TGTGCCAGCAGCCAAACCCCAGTCGCGGGGCGCGAGCAGTACTTC
v_gene: TRBV7-9; abundance: NA; j_gene: TRBJ2-7; d_gene: NA; CDR3aa: CASSRGGGGTYEQYF; CDR3nt: TGTGCCAGCAGCCGAGGAGGAGGGGGGACCTACGAGCAGTACTTC
v_gene: TRBV10-3; abundance: many; j_gene: TRBJ2-5; d_gene: TRBD1; CDR3aa: CAIRGDRGHGTQYF; CDR3nt: TGTGCCATCAGGGGGGACAGGGGGCATGGGACCCAGTACTTC
v_gene: TRBV2; abundance: NA; j_gene: TRBJ1-1; d_gene: NA; CDR3aa: CASGGAGNSAFF; CDR3nt: TGTGCCAGCGGGGGGGCAGGGAATTCGGCTTTCTTT
v_gene: TRBV25-1; abundance: NA; j_gene: TRBJ1-2; d_gene: NA; CDR3aa: CASATDSIGYTF; CDR3nt: TGTGCCAGCGCGACAGATAGCATTGGCTACACCTTC
v_gene: TRBV24-1; abundance: NA; j_gene: TRBJ1-1; d_gene: TRBD1; CDR3aa: CATSRTGETEAFF; CDR3nt: TGTGCCACCAGCCGGACAGGGGAAACTGAAGCTTTCTTT
v_gene: TRBV19; abundance: few; j_gene: TRBJ1-3; d_gene: NA; CDR3aa: CAAMAFSGNTIYF; CDR3nt: TGTGCCGCTATGGCATTCTCTGGAAACACCATATATTTT
v_gene: TRBV3-1; abundance: NA; j_gene: TRBJ2-6; d_gene: NA; CDR3aa: CASSQGTASSGANVLTF; CDR3nt: TGTGCCAGCAGCCAAGGGACAGCGAGCTCTGGGGCCAACGTCCTGACTTTC
v_gene: TRBV7-2; abundance: NA; j_gene: TRBJ2-5; d_gene: TRBD1; CDR3aa: CASSFVRDSYLF; CDR3nt: TGTGCCAGCAGTTTCGTCCGGGACAGCTATCTTTTC
v_gene: TRBV20-1; abundance: many; j_gene: TRBJ2-7; d_gene: TRBD1; CDR3aa: CSASPTGWEQYF; CDR3nt: TGCAGTGCTAGCCCGACAGGGTGGGAGCAGTACTTC
v_gene: TRBV11-1; abundance: once; j_gene: TRBJ1-4; d_gene: TRBD1; CDR3aa: CASSSIETGDVEKLFF; CDR3nt: TGTGCCAGCAGCTCCATCGAGACAGGGGATGTTGAAAAACTGTTTTTT
v_gene: TRBV7-3; abundance: once; j_gene: TRBJ1-3; d_gene: NA; CDR3aa: CASSLRGGFARNTIYF; CDR3nt: TGTGCCAGCAGCTTAAGGGGGGGGTTCGCCAGAAACACCATATATTTT
v_gene: TRBV9; abundance: NA; j_gene: TRBJ2-7; d_gene: NA; CDR3aa: CASSVGPGPEGEQYF; CDR3nt: TGTGCCAGCAGCGTAGGCCCAGGGCCCGAAGGCGAGCAGTACTTC
v_gene: TRBV10-3; abundance: NA; j_gene: TRBJ2-7; d_gene: NA; CDR3aa: CATTGNSDQPQQYF; CDR3nt: TGTGCCACTACAGGGAATTCGGATCAGCCCCAGCAGTACTTC
v_gene: TRBV12-3/TRBV12-4; abundance: few; j_gene: TRBJ1-2; d_gene: NA; CDR3aa: CASSLADKLYTF; CDR3nt: TGTGCCAGCAGTTTAGCGGACAAGCTCTACACCTTC
v_gene: TRBV25-1; abundance: NA; j_gene: TRBJ1-2; d_gene: TRBD1; CDR3aa: CASSEKGQGGRFF; CDR3nt: TGTGCCAGCAGTGAAAAGGGACAGGGGGGGAGGTTCTTC
v_gene: TRBV7-2; abundance: NA; j_gene: TRBJ1-1; d_gene: NA; CDR3aa: CASRPLDRLNTEAFF; CDR3nt: TGTGCCAGCAGACCTCTCGACCGATTGAACACTGAAGCTTTCTTT
v_gene: TRBV10-3; abundance: NA; j_gene: TRBJ2-7; d_gene: TRBD1; CDR3aa: CASSYSVGQGAVYEQYF; CDR3nt: TGTGCCAGCAGTTACTCGGTCGGACAGGGGGCCGTTTACGAGCAGTACTTC
v_gene: TRBV10-3; abundance: few; j_gene: TRBJ1-1; d_gene: NA; CDR3aa: CASSERFGTEAFF; CDR3nt: TGTGCCAGCAGTGAACGGTTCGGCACTGAAGCTTTCTTT
v_gene: TRBV10-3; abundance: NA; j_gene: TRBJ1-2; d_gene: TRBD1; CDR3aa: CAISESREGTGANYGYTF; CDR3nt: TGTGCCATCAGTGAGTCGAGGGAAGGGACAGGCGCAAACTATGGCTACACCTTC
v_gene: TRBV12-3/TRBV12-4; abundance: NA; j_gene: TRBJ1-5; d_gene: NA; CDR3aa: CASSLDGRRTGPQHF; CDR3nt: TGTGCCAGCAGTTTAGATGGACGGAGGACTGGGCCCCAGCATTTT
v_gene: TRBV2; abundance: many; j_gene: TRBJ2-7; d_gene: NA; CDR3aa: CASSGQRFPYEQYF; CDR3nt: TGTGCCAGCAGCGGACAGAGATTTCCCTACGAGCAGTACTTC
v_gene: TRBV19; abundance: once; j_gene: TRBJ1-5; d_gene: TRBD1; CDR3aa: CASSTDRGLANQPQHF; CDR3nt: TGTGCCAGTAGTACCGACAGGGGGCTAGCTAATCAGCCCCAGCATTTT
v_gene: TRBV7-2; abundance: many; j_gene: TRBJ2-5; d_gene: TRBD2; CDR3aa: CASTSFWGGETQYF; CDR3nt: TGTGCCAGCACCTCCTTTTGGGGAGGGGAGACCCAGTACTTC
v_gene: TRBV10-3; abundance: NA; j_gene: TRBJ2-1; d_gene: TRBD2; CDR3aa: CASGGEDEQFF; CDR3nt: TGTGCCAGCGGGGGTGAGGATGAGCAGTTCTTC
v_gene: TRBV9; abundance: many; j_gene: TRBJ1-4; d_gene: NA; CDR3aa: CASSQSTYADEKLFF; CDR3nt: TGTGCCAGCAGCCAATCGACATACGCGGATGAAAAACTGTTTTTT
v_gene: TRBV29-1; abundance: NA; j_gene: TRBJ2-6; d_gene: NA; CDR3aa: CSVDGQGNTEAF; CDR3nt: TGCAGCGTTGATGGGCAGGGGAACACTGAAGCTTTC
v_gene: TRBV12-3/TRBV12-4; abundance: few; j_gene: TRBJ1-1; d_gene: NA; CDR3aa: CASSFGTGVNTEAFF; CDR3nt: TGTGCCAGCAGTTTCGGGACGGGCGTAAACACTGAAGCTTTCTTT